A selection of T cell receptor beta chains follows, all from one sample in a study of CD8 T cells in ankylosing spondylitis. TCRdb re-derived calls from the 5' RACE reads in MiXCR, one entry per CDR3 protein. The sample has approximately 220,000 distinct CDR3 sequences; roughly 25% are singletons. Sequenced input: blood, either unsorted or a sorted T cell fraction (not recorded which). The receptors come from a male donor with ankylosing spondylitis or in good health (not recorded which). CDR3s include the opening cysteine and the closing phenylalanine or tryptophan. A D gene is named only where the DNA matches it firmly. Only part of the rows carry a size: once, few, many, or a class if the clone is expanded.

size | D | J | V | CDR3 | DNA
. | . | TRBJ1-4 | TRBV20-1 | CSASPTANEKLFF | TGCAGTGCGTCCCCAACAGCTAATGAAAAACTGTTTTTT
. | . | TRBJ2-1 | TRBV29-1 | CSVGFGGSNEQFF | TGCAGCGTTGGGTTCGGAGGGAGTAATGAGCAGTTCTTC
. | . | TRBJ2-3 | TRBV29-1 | CSVEGYTDTQYF | TGCAGCGTTGAAGGATATACAGATACGCAGTATTTT
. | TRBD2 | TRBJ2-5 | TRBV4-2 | CASSPQGSGETQYF | TGTGCCAGCAGCCCCCAGGGTAGCGGGGAGACCCAGTACTTC
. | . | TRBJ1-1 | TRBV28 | CASSPWRLSSTEAFF | TGTGCCAGCAGCCCCTGGAGGCTCTCGAGCACTGAAGCTTTCTTT
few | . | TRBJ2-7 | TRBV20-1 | CSAKEGAYEQYF | TGCAGTGCTAAGGAGGGGGCCTACGAGCAGTACTTC
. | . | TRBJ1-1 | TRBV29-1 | CSGINTEAFF | TGCAGCGGGATTAACACTGAAGCTTTCTTT
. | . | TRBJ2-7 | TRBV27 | CASRTGFYEQYF | TGTGCCAGCAGGACAGGATTCTACGAGCAGTACTTC
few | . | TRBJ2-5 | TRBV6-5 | CASTYGQKQETQYF | TGTGCCAGCACTTACGGACAAAAGCAAGAGACCCAGTACTTC
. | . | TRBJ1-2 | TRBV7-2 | CASSPLWGMENGYTF | TGTGCCAGCAGCCCTCTTTGGGGAATGGAAAATGGCTACACCTTC
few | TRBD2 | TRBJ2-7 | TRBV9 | CASSVGTSGSNEQYF | TGTGCCAGCAGCGTAGGGACTAGCGGGAGCAACGAGCAGTACTTC
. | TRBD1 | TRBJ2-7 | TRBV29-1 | CSVSGQGSNEQYF | TGCAGCGTTTCGGGACAGGGTTCCAACGAGCAGTACTTC
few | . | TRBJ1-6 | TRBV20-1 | CSAIGLFGDSPLHF | TGCAGTGCTATAGGACTCTTCGGGGATTCACCCCTCCACTTT
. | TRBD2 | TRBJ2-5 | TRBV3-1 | CTSSLAPRSGGRKETQYF | TGTACCAGCAGTTTAGCCCCACGGTCGGGCGGGAGAAAAGAGACCCAGTACTTC
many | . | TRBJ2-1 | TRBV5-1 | CASSPRDPAVNEQFF | TGCGCCAGCAGCCCCCGGGACCCAGCGGTCAATGAGCAGTTCTTC